The TCR beta chain under discussion was sequenced for a study of CD8+ T cells in alopecia areata. Study in general: Those treated were given oral tofacitinib at 5 to 10 mg twice daily.

The CDR3 length is 14 residues. Trimming cost V 0 bases and J 0 bases, with 5 bases left between them. CDR1 SGHDN and CDR2 FVKESK come from the germline V gene. Regarding the study as a whole: Many expanded lesional clones persisted in scalp and blood during tofacitinib treatment. In scalp, tofacitinib significantly decreased clonality and expanded CD8+ clones among the top 100.

As for this clone: Antigen unknown.

The treatment: oral pan-JAK inhibitor, 5-10 mg twice daily. The sequencing template was cDNA reverse transcribed from extracted RNA. Using immunoSEQ multiplex PCR, the repertoire was profiled, and TCRdb retains in-frame clones only, with some absent. In the table there are 200,000 to 250,000 clones, 50% to 70% of which are singletons. The sample here was CD4+ T cells sorted from blood, taken at week 4, from a patient treated with tofacitinib. The TCR originated in a human donor with alopecia areata. The V gene is TRBV14, the J gene TRBJ1-2; D not resolved. The CDR3 sequence: CASSQDRANYGYTF. As DNA, the CDR3 is TGTGCCAGCAGCCAAGATCGTGCTAACTATGGCTACACCTTC.